The 23 T cell receptor beta chains presented below share a single source sample, sequenced in a study of CD8+CD57+ T cells in acquired aplastic anemia. CDR3 and TCR beta VDJ profiling relied on a genomic DNA template. MiXCR, applied by TCRdb to the reads, yields one record per CDR3 protein. Seen here are over 250,000 distinct CDR3 sequences, 56% observed once, and the top ten hold 1.3%. Previously, flow cytometry had revealed CD8+CD57+ cell expansion in the patients chosen for sequencing. Specimen: sorted CD4+, CD8+, or CD8+CD57+ T cells (not recorded which) from PBMCs. These receptors were obtained from a human donor with aplastic anemia.

Remarks on this clonotype: A much bigger clone sits one base away, suggesting this may be a read error. The CDR3 loop reads CAGSVGQGTSYEQYF. In nucleotides, the CDR3 is TGTGCCGGCAGCGTAGGTCAGGGGACTTCCTACGAGCAGTACTTC. This chain uses TRBV9 with TRBJ2-7, with D perhaps assigned TRBD1 or TRBD2 (6 bases each). Germline lookup yields CDR1 SGDLS and CDR2 YYNGEE. The CDR3 has 15 residues. Supplemented by reference TRBV9 and TRBJ2-7, the full variable domain reads DSGVTQTPKHLITATGQRVTLRCSPRSGDLSVYWYQQSLDQGLQFLIQYYNGEERAKGNILERFSAQQFPDLHSELNLSSLELGDSALYFCAGSVGQGTSYEQYFGPGTRLTVT.

The chain links TRBV5-8 to TRBJ2-5, with 13 bases matching TRBD2. CDR3 length equals 17 residues. Germline V CDR1 and CDR2: SGHTS, YDEGEE. Unmatched junction bases numbered 12, after V lost 5 bases and J lost 5 bases. CDR3 amino acids: CASSALGTSGIGETQYF. The CDR3 DNA reads as TGTGCCAGCAGTGCCCTGGGGACTAGCGGGATTGGTGAGACCCAGTACTTC.

This clonotype was counted ten times or more. The chain is built from TRBV19 and TRBJ2-7; TRBD2 matches at 7 bases. V lost 7 bases, J lost 1 base, and 10 bases stayed unmatched. The germline V gene has CDR1 LNHDA and CDR2 SQIVND (reference sequence). This CDR3 spans 15 amino acids. Written as DNA, the CDR3 is TGTGCCAGTAAGCTAAGCGGGGATTTATCCTACGAGCAGTACTTC. Residues: CASKLSGDLSYEQYF.

This chain's CDR3 is CASPLGSNRGISTDTQYF. CDR3 nucleotide sequence: TGTGCCAGCCCACTAGGGAGCAACAGGGGAATTAGCACAGATACGCAGTATTTT. This chain uses TRBV18 with TRBJ2-3; the match to TRBD1 covers 7 bases. J lost 0 bases, V lost 8 bases, and 17 bases had no gene match. CDR3 length: 18 amino acids. Germline values: CDR1 KGHSH, CDR2 LQKENI.

This clonotype was seen many times. V is TRBV19 and J is TRBJ1-1, with D maybe TRBD1 (5 bases). The germline gives CDR1 LNHDA, CDR2 SQIVND (reference sequence). The V end was cut by 9 bases, the J end by 2 bases, with 16 bases between. The CDR3 runs 14 residues. This chain's CDR3 is CASSEGQANTEAFF. The CDR3 coding sequence is TGTGCCAGCTCAGAGGGGCAGGCCAACACTGAAGCTTTCTTT.

CDR3 in amino acids: CASSLAQQGVNSPLHF. The DNA for the CDR3 is TGTGCCAGCAGTTTAGCACAACAGGGGGTTAATTCACCCCTCCACTTT. This chain uses TRBV12-3 or TRBV12-4 with TRBJ1-6; TRBD1 agrees at 8 bases. The CDR3 covers 16 residues. The ends lost 0 bases at V and 6 bases at J; junction bases unmatched: 4.

V usage is TRBV7-2 and J usage is TRBJ2-5; 8 bases are a match to TRBD1. The CDR3 is 17 residues long. Per the germline V gene, CDR1 is SGHTA and CDR2 is FQGNSA. Trimming at V came to 4 bases and at J to 2 bases, leaving 12 bases not matched to a gene. The DNA for the CDR3 is TGTGCCAGCAGCTCTGGACAGGGAATGAGGAAGCAAGAGACCCAGTACTTC. Translating it yields CASSSGQGMRKQETQYF.

This clonotype has at least ten counts. CDR3 region: CASSLSAAGGTDTQYF. CDR3 bases: TGTGCCAGCAGCCTCTCAGCCGCGGGGGGCACAGATACGCAGTATTTT. V usage is TRBV9 and J usage is TRBJ2-3, with 7 bases aligning to TRBD2. This CDR3 has 16 amino acids. The V gene's germline CDR1 is SGDLS and CDR2 YYNGEE. V shed 4 bases, J shed 1 base, and the junction held 9 bases outside the gene matches. The full variable domain, its missing parts supplied by reference TRBV9 and TRBJ2-3, is DSGVTQTPKHLITATGQRVTLRCSPRSGDLSVYWYQQSLDQGLQFLIQYYNGEERAKGNILERFSAQQFPDLHSELNLSSLELGDSALYFCASSLSAAGGTDTQYFGPGTRLTVL.

The chain carries TRBV5-4 and TRBJ1-1, with D unresolved. The germline V gene encodes CDR1 SGHNT and CDR2 YYREEE (reference sequence). Trimming shortened V by 1 base and J by 2 bases, and 6 bases separated the two germline ends. CDR3 length: 13 residues. CDR3 DNA: TGTGCCAGCAGCTTGTCACATAACACTGAAGCTTTCTTT. It specifies CASSLSHNTEAFF.

This clonotype was detected ten times or more. The chain couples TRBV11-2 to TRBJ2-7, with 7 positions matching TRBD1. Germline values: CDR1 SGHAT, CDR2 FQNNGV. The CDR3 loop spans 13 amino acids. Trimming took 5 bases from V and 3 from J; bases not matched to a gene: 4. DNA of the CDR3: TGTGCCAGCAGCCGGGACAGAAACTACGAGCAGTACTTC. Protein: CASSRDRNYEQYF.

This chain connects TRBV7-9 to TRBJ2-7, with a weak D call TRBD1 (5 bases). V lost 5 bases and J 3 bases, leaving 11 bases between the germline ends. Per the germline V gene, CDR1 is SEHNR and CDR2 is FQNEAQ (reference sequence). This CDR3 spans 13 amino acids. The CDR3 DNA reads TGTGCCAGCAGCCCGACAGTCTTCTACGAGCAGTACTTC. It specifies CASSPTVFYEQYF. Full variable domain (outside the CDR3, taken from reference TRBV7-9 and TRBJ2-7): DTGVSQNPRHKITKRGQNVTFRCDPISEHNRLYWYRQTLGQGPEFLTYFQNEAQLEKSRLLSDRFSAERPKGSFSTLEIQRTEQGDSAMYLCASSPTVFYEQYFGPGTRLTVT.

This chain links TRBV6-6 with TRBJ2-1; 12 bases match TRBD2. Germline CDR1 reads MNHNY; CDR2 reads SVGAGI (reference sequence). The CDR3 consists of 16 residues. Trimming at V came to 4 bases and at J to 4 bases, leaving 5 bases not matched to a gene. Written as DNA, the CDR3 is TGTGCCAGCAGTTCCCGACTAGCGGGAGTGTACAATGAGCAGTTCTTC. Translation: CASSSRLAGVYNEQFF.

This clonotype was seen a few times. The junction departs from germline at one end; a sequencing error may be responsible. In nucleotides, the CDR3 is TGTGCCACCAGTGATTATTGGGACGAGAAGTACTTC. This codes for CATSDYWDEKYF. This chain links TRBV24-1 with TRBJ2-7; D may match TRBD1 or TRBD2 (5 bases each). This CDR3 contains 12 residues. Germline CDR1 and CDR2: KGHDR and SFDVKD.

The chain links TRBV7-9 to TRBJ2-7, with 9 positions matching TRBD2. Germline CDR1 reads SEHNR; CDR2 reads FQNEAQ (reference sequence). CDR3 length: 14 residues. With 3 bases clipped from V and 5 bases from J, the junction kept 5 bases outside the gene matches. CDR3 nucleotides: TGTGCCAGCAGCTTGGGCGGGGGGGCCAACGAGCAGTACTTC. Protein sequence: CASSLGGGANEQYF.

As concerns this clonotype: A read error may produce the germline difference seen at one junction end. V and J are TRBV2 and TRBJ2-1; D is uncertain. The germline gives CDR1 SNHLY, CDR2 FYNNEI. The CDR3 consists of 14 residues. The CDR3 is CVSSWTSSYNEQFF. CDR3 sequence (DNA): TGTGTCAGCAGTTGGACCAGCTCCTACAATGAGCAGTTCTTC. The variable domain in full, with the rest retrieved from reference TRBV2 and TRBJ2-1, is EPEVTQTPSHQVTQMGQEVILRCVPISNHLYFYWYRQILGQKVEFLVSFYNNEISEKSEIFDDQFSVERPDGSNFTLKIRSTKLEDSAMYFCVSSWTSSYNEQFFGPGTRLTVL.

This clonotype occurred many times. V and J are TRBV27 and TRBJ1-1; D is possibly TRBD1 (5 bases). V dropped 6 bases and J dropped 5 bases, with 13 bases sitting between them. Germline V gene lookup returns CDR1 MNHEY and CDR2 SMNVEV (reference sequence). The CDR3 length is 13 residues. The CDR3: CASRDTLGTEAFF. CDR3 DNA sequence: TGTGCCAGCAGGGACACCCTGGGGACTGAAGCTTTCTTT.

This clonotype was recorded many times. The genes are TRBV6-6 and TRBJ2-3; TRBD2 aligns across 8 bases. CDR3 length: 15 amino acids. V was pared by 6 bases and J by 4 bases, with 9 bases of the junction left unmatched. Germline CDR1 reads MNHNY; CDR2 reads SVGAGI (reference sequence). The CDR3 protein is CASRSLGGGPDTQYF. CDR3 sequence (DNA): TGTGCCAGCAGGTCCCTCGGGGGGGGGCCAGATACGCAGTATTTT.

The chain recombines TRBV10-2 with TRBJ2-5, with D unclear. V lost 10 bases to trimming and J lost 5 bases, with 11 bases between them. CDR1 WSHSY and CDR2 SAAADI come from the germline V gene. CDR3 size: 11 residues. CDR3 protein: CATTPGETQYF. The CDR3 DNA is TGCGCCACAACTCCGGGTGAGACCCAGTACTTC.

The chain links TRBV5-6 to TRBJ2-7; 10 bases line up with TRBD1. The CDR3 loop spans 11 amino acids. Germline trimming cut 4 bases from V and 13 bases from J; bases unmatched to any gene: 5. The V gene's germline CDR1 is SGHDT and CDR2 YYEEEE. CDR3 in DNA: TGTGCCAGCAGCATGGGACAGGGGAAATACTTC. The encoded protein is CASSMGQGKYF.

This chain joins TRBV7-9 and TRBJ2-7; the D gene is possibly TRBD1 (5 bases). Trimming left V 3 bases short and J 2 bases short, with 14 bases between. Germline V gene data show CDR1 as SEHNR and CDR2 as FQNEAQ (reference sequence). CDR3 length: 15 amino acids. CDR3 region: CASSLNEQGAYEQYF. The CDR3 region has the DNA TGTGCCAGCAGCTTGAACGAGCAGGGTGCCTACGAGCAGTACTTC.

The CDR3 DNA reads as TGCGCCAGCAGCCCGGATAAGGAGACCCAGTACTTC. This sequence encodes CASSPDKETQYF. This chain connects TRBV5-1 to TRBJ2-5; D is undetermined. The germline V gene encodes CDR1 SGHRS and CDR2 YFSETQ. Trimming took off 4 bases at V and 5 bases at J, with 9 bases between the two ends. The CDR3 runs 12 residues.

The chain employs TRBV29-1 and TRBJ2-7; D possibly matches TRBD1 or TRBD2 (6 bases each). CDR1 and CDR2 from the germline V gene are SQVTM and ANQGSEA. V was pared by 3 bases and J by 6 bases, with 15 bases between. The CDR3 consists of 13 residues. The CDR3: CSVDTGALREQYF. CDR3 in DNA: TGCAGCGTTGATACGGGGGCCCTGCGCGAGCAGTACTTC.

The rearrangement joins TRBV19 to TRBJ1-2, with D possibly TRBD1 on 6 matching bases. The CDR3 totals 15 residues. V lost 1 base, J lost 3 bases, and 12 bases lay in between. Germline CDR1 is LNHDA and CDR2 is SQIVND (reference sequence). CDR3: CASSIGAGGDYGYTF. The DNA for the CDR3 is TGTGCCAGTAGTATAGGGGCGGGGGGCGACTATGGCTACACCTTC.